This TCR beta chain appears in the sequencing data of a study of beta chain features in type 1 diabetes. Overall study findings and caveats: Type 1 diabetes patients showed a moderate but significant shortening of TCRB CDR3s in all four CD4+ subsets.

The authors reverse transcribed all of the isolated RNA, so sequencing captured expressed TCRB transcripts. Profiled with immunoSEQ multiplex PCR; TCRdb holds only in-frame clones, not every one. The sample has more than 250,000 clones, 13% to 15% seen once; the top ten hold under 0.02%. Germline lookup yields CDR1 SGHRS and CDR2 YFSETQ. This CDR3 comprises 13 residues. Trimming removed 4 bases from V and 4 bases from J, with 11 bases in between. This clone was counted once. Its antigen is currently unknown. This receptor was taken from a man aged 30 to 39 with type 1 diabetes. The V gene is TRBV5-1, the J gene TRBJ1-1; maybe TRBD1 (5 bases). Sequenced input: naive CD4+ T cells from blood. As DNA, the CDR3 is TGCGCCAGCAGCCCCCAGGGCGGCACTGAAGCTTTCTTT. This sequence encodes CASSPQGGTEAFF.